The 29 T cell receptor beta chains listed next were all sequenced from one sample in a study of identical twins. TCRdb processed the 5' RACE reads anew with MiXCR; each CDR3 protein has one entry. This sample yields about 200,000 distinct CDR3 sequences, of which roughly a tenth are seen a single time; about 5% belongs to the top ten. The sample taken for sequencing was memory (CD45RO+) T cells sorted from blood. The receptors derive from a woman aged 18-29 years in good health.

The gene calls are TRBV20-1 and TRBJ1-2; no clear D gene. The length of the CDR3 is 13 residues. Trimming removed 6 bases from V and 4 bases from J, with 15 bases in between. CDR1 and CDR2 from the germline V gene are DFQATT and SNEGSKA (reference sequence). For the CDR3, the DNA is TGCAGTGCCCGCCCCGGGGAAGGCTATGGCTACACCTTC. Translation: CSARPGEGYGYTF.

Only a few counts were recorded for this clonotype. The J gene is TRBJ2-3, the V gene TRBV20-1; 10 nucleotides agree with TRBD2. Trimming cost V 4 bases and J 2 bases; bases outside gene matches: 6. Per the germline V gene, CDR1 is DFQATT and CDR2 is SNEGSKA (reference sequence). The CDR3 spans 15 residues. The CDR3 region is CSAISGGANTDTQYF. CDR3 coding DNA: TGCAGTGCTATCAGCGGGGGGGCCAACACAGATACGCAGTATTTT.

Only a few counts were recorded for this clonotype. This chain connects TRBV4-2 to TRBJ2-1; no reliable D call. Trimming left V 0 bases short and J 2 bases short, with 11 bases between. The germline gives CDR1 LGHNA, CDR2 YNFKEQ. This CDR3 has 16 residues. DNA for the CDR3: TGTGCCAGCAGCCAAGAGATTAGTCGCCCCTACAATGAGCAGTTCTTC. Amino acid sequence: CASSQEISRPYNEQFF.

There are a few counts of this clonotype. The CDR3 DNA reads TGTGCCAGCAGCTTCGGCATACACAATGAGCAGTTCTTC. Its translation is CASSFGIHNEQFF. V is TRBV7-9 and J is TRBJ2-1; no firm D call. The CDR3 is 13 residues long. Deletions cut 3 bases from V and 5 bases from J, with 8 bases between. Looked up from germline, CDR1 is SEHNR and CDR2 is FQNEAQ (reference sequence).

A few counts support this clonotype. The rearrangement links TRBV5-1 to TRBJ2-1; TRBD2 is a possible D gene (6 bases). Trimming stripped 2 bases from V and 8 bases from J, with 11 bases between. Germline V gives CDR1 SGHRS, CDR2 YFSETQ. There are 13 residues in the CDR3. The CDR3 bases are TGCGCCAGCAGCTTCGGAGGGGACCATGAGCAGTTCTTC. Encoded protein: CASSFGGDHEQFF.

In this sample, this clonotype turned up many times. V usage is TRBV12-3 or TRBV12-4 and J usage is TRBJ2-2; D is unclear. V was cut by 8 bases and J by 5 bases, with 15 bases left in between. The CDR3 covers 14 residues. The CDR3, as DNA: TGTGCCAGCGGCCGGGCCGATGGGACCGGGGAGCTGTTTTTT. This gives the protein CASGRADGTGELFF.

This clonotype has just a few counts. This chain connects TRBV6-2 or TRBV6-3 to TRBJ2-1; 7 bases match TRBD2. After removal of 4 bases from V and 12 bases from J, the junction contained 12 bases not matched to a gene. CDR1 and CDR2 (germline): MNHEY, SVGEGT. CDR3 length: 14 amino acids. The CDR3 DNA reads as TGTGCCAGCAGTTCCGGGACTACCTTGACGGGGCAGTTCTTC. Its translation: CASSSGTTLTGQFF.

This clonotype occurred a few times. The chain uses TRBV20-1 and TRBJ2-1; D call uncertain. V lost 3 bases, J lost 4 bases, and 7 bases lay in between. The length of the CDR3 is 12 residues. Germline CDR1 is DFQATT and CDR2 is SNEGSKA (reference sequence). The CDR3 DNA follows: TGCAGTGCTAGCGCCGATTACAATGAGCAGTTCTTC. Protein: CSASADYNEQFF.

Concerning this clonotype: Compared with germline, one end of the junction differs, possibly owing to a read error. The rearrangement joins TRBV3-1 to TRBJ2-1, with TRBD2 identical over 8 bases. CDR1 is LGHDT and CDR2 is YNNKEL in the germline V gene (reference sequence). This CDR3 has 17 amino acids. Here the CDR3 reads CACSQEVPGGHGSEQFF. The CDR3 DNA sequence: TGTGCCTGCAGCCAGGAGGTACCGGGGGGGCATGGTAGTGAGCAGTTCTTC.

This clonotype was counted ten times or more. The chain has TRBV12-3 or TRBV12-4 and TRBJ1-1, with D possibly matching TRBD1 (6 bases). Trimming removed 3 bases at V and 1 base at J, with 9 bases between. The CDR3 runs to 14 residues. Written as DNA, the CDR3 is TGTGCCAGCAGTTTGAAAGGGGGGAACACTGAAGCTTTCTTT. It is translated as CASSLKGGNTEAFF.

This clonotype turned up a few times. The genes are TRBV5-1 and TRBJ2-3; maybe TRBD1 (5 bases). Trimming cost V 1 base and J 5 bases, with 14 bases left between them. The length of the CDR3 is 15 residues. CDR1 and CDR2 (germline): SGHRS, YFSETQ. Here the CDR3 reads CASSLQGDFGDTQYF. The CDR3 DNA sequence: TGCGCCAGCAGCTTGCAGGGCGATTTCGGAGATACGCAGTATTTT.

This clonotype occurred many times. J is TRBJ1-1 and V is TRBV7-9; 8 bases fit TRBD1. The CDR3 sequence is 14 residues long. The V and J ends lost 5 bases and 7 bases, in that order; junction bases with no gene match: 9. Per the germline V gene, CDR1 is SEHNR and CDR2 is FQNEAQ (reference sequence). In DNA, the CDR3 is TGTGCCAGCAGCGGTCAGGGGACAGGCTATGAAGCTTTCTTT. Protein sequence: CASSGQGTGYEAFF.

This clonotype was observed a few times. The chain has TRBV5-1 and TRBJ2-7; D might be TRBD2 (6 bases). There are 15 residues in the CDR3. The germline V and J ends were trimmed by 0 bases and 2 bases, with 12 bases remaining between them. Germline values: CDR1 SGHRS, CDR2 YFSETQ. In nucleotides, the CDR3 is TGCGCCAGCAGCTTGGAGGCGGGATCAACCTACGAGCAGTACTTC. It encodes CASSLEAGSTYEQYF.

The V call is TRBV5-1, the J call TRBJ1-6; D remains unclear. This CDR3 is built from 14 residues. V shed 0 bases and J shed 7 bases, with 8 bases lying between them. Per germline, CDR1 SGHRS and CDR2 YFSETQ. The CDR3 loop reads CASSLDGRNSPLHF. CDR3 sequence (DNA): TGCGCCAGCAGCTTGGACGGGAGAAATTCACCCCTCCACTTT.

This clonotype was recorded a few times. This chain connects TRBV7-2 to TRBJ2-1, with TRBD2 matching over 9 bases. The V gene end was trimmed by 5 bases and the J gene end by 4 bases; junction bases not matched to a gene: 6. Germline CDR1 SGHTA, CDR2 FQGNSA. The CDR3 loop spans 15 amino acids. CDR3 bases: TGTGCCAGCAGCCTTGGACTAGCGAGGTACAATGAGCAGTTCTTC. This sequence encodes CASSLGLARYNEQFF. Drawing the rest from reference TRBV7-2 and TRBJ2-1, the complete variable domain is GAGVSQSPSNKVTEKGKDVELRCDPISGHTALYWYRQSLGQGLEFLIYFQGNSAPDKSGLPSDRFSAERTGGSVSTLTIQRTQQEDSAVYLCASSLGLARYNEQFFGPGTRLTVL.

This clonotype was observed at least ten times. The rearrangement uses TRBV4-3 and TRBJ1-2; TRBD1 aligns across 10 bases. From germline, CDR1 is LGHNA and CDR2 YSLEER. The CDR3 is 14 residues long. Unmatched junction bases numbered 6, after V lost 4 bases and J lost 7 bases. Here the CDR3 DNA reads TGCGCCAGCAGCCGCCGGACAGGGGGTAGTGGCTACACCTTC. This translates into CASSRRTGGSGYTF.

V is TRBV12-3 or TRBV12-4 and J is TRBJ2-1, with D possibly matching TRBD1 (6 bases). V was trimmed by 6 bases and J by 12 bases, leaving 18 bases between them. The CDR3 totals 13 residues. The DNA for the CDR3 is TGTGCCAGCAGCCAGGGGCTTGGAAACGGGCAGTTCTTC. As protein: CASSQGLGNGQFF.

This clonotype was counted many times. This CDR3 reads CATSRVGQQETQYF. The CDR3 region has the DNA TGTGCCACCAGCAGAGTAGGGCAGCAAGAGACCCAGTACTTC. This chain uses TRBV15 with TRBJ2-5; no reliable D call. Looked up from germline, CDR1 is LNHNV and CDR2 is YYDKDF (reference sequence). CDR3 size: 14 residues. Trimming removed 1 base from V and 2 bases from J, with 8 bases in between.

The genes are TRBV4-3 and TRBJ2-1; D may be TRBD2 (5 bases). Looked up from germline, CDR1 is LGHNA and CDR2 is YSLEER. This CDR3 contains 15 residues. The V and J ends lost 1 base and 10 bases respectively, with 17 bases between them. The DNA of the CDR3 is TGCGCCAGCAGCCAAGGTGTCCTCGGACTGCAGGAGCAGTTCTTC. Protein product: CASSQGVLGLQEQFF.

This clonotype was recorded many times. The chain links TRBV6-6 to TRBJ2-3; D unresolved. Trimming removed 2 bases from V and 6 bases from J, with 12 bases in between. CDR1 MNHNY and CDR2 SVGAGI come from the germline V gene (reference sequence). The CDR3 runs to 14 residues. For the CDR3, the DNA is TGTGCCAGCAGTTACCTTCCCCCGACCGATACGCAGTATTTT. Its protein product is CASSYLPPTDTQYF.

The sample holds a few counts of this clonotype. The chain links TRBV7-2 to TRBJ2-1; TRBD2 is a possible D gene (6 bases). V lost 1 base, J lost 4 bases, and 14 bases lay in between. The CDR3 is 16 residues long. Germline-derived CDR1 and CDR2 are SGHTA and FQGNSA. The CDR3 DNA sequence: TGTGCCAGCAGCTTAGTCGCCAGGCGGGGATACAATGAGCAGTTCTTC. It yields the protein CASSLVARRGYNEQFF. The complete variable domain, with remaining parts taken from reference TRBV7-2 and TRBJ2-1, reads GAGVSQSPSNKVTEKGKDVELRCDPISGHTALYWYRQSLGQGLEFLIYFQGNSAPDKSGLPSDRFSAERTGGSVSTLTIQRTQQEDSAVYLCASSLVARRGYNEQFFGPGTRLTVL.

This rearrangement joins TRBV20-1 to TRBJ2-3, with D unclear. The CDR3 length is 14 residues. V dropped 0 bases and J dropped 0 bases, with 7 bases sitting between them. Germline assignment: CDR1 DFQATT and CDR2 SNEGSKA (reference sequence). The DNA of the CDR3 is TGCAGTGCTAGAGATTGGCTCAGCACAGATACGCAGTATTTT. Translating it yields CSARDWLSTDTQYF.

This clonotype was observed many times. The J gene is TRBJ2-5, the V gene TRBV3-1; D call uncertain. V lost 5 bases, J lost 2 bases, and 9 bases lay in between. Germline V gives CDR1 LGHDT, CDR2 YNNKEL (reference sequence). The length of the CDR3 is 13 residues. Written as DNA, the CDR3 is TGTGCCAGCAGCGGTGACAATCAAGAGACCCAGTACTTC. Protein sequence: CASSGDNQETQYF.

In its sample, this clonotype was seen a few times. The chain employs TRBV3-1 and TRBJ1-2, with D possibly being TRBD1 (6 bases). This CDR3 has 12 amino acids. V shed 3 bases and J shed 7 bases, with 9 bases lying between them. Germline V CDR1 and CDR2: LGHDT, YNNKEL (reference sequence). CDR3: CASSQSGVGYTF. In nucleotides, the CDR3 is TGTGCCAGCAGCCAGTCAGGGGTTGGCTACACCTTC.

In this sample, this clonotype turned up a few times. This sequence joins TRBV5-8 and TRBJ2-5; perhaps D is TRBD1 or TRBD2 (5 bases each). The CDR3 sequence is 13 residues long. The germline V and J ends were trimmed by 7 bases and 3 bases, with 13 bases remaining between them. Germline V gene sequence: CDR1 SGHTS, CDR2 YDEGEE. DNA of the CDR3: TGTGCCAGCGTCCCCGGGACGGAAGAGACCCAGTACTTC. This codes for CASVPGTEETQYF.

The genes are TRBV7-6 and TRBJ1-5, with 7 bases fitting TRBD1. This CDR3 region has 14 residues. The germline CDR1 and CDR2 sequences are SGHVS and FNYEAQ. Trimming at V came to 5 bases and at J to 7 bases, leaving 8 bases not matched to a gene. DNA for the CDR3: TGTGCCAGCAGCGGCGGGACAGTAGGGCAGCCCCAGCATTTT. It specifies CASSGGTVGQPQHF.

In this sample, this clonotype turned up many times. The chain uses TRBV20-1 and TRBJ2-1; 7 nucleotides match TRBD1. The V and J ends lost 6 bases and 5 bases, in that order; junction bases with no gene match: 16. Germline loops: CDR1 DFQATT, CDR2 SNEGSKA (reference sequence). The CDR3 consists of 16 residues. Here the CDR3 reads CSAPTPTGTMNNEQFF. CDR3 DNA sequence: TGCAGTGCCCCGACTCCGACAGGGACGATGAACAATGAGCAGTTCTTC.

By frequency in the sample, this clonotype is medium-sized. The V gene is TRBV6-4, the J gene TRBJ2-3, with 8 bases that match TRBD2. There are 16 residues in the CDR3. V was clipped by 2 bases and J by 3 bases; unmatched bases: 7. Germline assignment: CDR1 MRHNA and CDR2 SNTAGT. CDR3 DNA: TGTGCCAGCAGTGACAATATCGGGGGGGCGACAGATACGCAGTATTTT. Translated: CASSDNIGGATDTQYF.

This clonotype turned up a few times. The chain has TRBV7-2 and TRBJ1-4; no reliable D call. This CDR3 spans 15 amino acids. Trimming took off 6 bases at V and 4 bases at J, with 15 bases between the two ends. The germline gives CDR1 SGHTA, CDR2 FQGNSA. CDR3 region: CASRTGGQINEKLFF. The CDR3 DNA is TGTGCCAGCAGGACTGGCGGGCAGATTAATGAAAAACTGTTTTTT.